The 16 T cell receptor beta chains below come from one sample, sequenced in a study of blood T cell repertoires in COVID-19. The assay was immunoSEQ multiplex PCR, and TCRdb's table has in-frame clones only and misses some. The sample shows about 190,000 clones, roughly nine tenths of them seen only once. The sequenced material came from peripheral blood. The receptor source for this set is a man under 40 with acute or convalescent COVID-19.

V usage is TRBV10-3 and J usage is TRBJ1-1; D uncertain. Germline V lookup: CDR1 ENHRY, CDR2 SYGVKD. The length of the CDR3 is 13 residues. Deletions cut 1 base from V and 6 bases from J, with 9 bases between. The chain's CDR3 is CAISEYNSPEAFF. The CDR3 nucleotides are TGTGCCATCAGTGAGTATAACAGTCCTGAAGCTTTCTTT.

The chain joins TRBV9 to TRBJ2-2; D is possibly TRBD2 (5 bases). Germline assignment: CDR1 SGDLS and CDR2 YYNGEE. The CDR3 spans 13 residues. Trimming stripped 0 bases from V and 5 bases from J, with 5 bases between. The CDR3 DNA is TGTGCCAGCAGCGTAGGGAGGACCGGGGAGCTGTTTTTT. It specifies CASSVGRTGELFF.

The chain is built from TRBV28 and TRBJ1-5; D remains unclear. The CDR3 has 16 amino acids. Germline loops: CDR1 MDHEN, CDR2 SYDVKM. V shed 1 base and J shed 1 base, with 11 bases lying between them. CDR3 amino acids: CASSLSSTSSNQPQHF. The CDR3 region has the DNA TGTGCCAGCAGTTTATCATCTACCTCGAGCAATCAGCCCCAGCATTTT.

This clone was observed a single time. The chain couples TRBV10-3 to TRBJ2-4; D not certain. The CDR3 sequence is 15 residues long. V was cut by 3 bases and J by 0 bases, with 9 bases left in between. Germline CDR1 reads ENHRY; CDR2 reads SYGVKD. DNA of the CDR3: TGTGCCATCAGTGAATCGTCTGTAGCCAAAAACATTCAGTACTTC. Encoded protein: CAISESSVAKNIQYF.

The chain links TRBV19 to TRBJ2-3; no firm D call. This CDR3 is built from 13 residues. Germline CDR1 is LNHDA and CDR2 is SQIVND (reference sequence). V gave up 7 bases and J gave up 0 bases, with 8 bases separating them. In nucleotides, the CDR3 is TGTGCCAGTAAGCACGGTAGCACAGATACGCAGTATTTT. Its protein is CASKHGSTDTQYF.

Here the CDR3 reads CASSTRTVYETQYF. The CDR3 DNA follows: TGTGCCAGCAGCACCCGGACAGTCTATGAGACCCAGTACTTC. The rearrangement links TRBV14 to TRBJ2-5, with D possibly TRBD1 on 6 matching bases. CDR1 is SGHDN, CDR2 FVKESK, per germline. Trimming pared 5 bases from V and 5 bases from J, leaving 15 bases between. This CDR3 comprises 14 residues.

J is TRBJ2-5 and V is TRBV6-5; 7 bases align to TRBD2. V shed 6 bases and J 1 base; nucleotides not matched to a gene: 5. CDR1 is MNHEY, CDR2 SVGAGI, per germline. The CDR3 is 14 residues long. In nucleotides, the CDR3 is TGTGCCAGCAGGGGGAGCGGGACCCAAGAGACCCAGTACTTC. This translates into CASRGSGTQETQYF.

The chain is built from TRBV5-1 and TRBJ1-1; 7 bases align to TRBD1. This CDR3 is 14 amino acids long. V lost 3 bases and J lost 1; bases outside the gene matches: 3. Germline V gene sequence: CDR1 SGHRS, CDR2 YFSETQ. The CDR3: CASSSGQKNTEAFF. The CDR3 nucleotides read TGCGCCAGCAGCTCGGGACAGAAGAACACTGAAGCTTTCTTT.

The V call is TRBV2, the J call TRBJ2-3; 7 nucleotides match TRBD2. Germline lookup yields CDR1 SNHLY and CDR2 FYNNEI. With V trimmed by 7 bases and J by 4 bases, 5 bases remained unmatched. The CDR3 runs 13 residues. The CDR3 sequence is CASKPSGPDTQYF. CDR3 DNA sequence: TGTGCCAGCAAACCTAGCGGCCCAGATACGCAGTATTTT.

The chain joins TRBV5-1 to TRBJ2-1; TRBD2 might be the D (5 bases). This CDR3 is built from 14 residues. The V end lost 3 bases, the J end lost 3 bases, and 10 bases lay between the germline ends. Germline V gene sequence: CDR1 SGHRS, CDR2 YFSETQ. In DNA form, the CDR3 reads TGCGCCAGCAGCTCGATAAGCGGCTACAATGAGCAGTTCTTC. Protein sequence: CASSSISGYNEQFF.

V and J are TRBV12-5 and TRBJ1-1; D not certain. The V and J ends lost 1 base and 7 bases respectively, with 13 bases between them. This CDR3 is 14 amino acids long. The germline V gene has CDR1 LGHNT and CDR2 FRNRAP. The CDR3 nucleotides are TGTGCTAGTGGTTTGGAGGCGGGGATGGGTGAAGCTTTCTTT. This encodes CASGLEAGMGEAFF.

The chain uses TRBV7-8 and TRBJ2-2, with 8 bases identical to TRBD1. Germline CDR1 reads SGHVS; CDR2 reads FQNEAQ. Trimming removed 1 base from V and 8 bases from J; junction bases left unmatched: 6. The CDR3 loop spans 15 amino acids. In DNA form, the CDR3 reads TGTGCCAGCAGCTTAGGAGGACAGGGCGGGGGGGAGCTGTTTTTT. Translating gives CASSLGGQGGGELFF. Drawing the rest from reference TRBV7-8 and TRBJ2-2, the complete variable domain is GAGVSQSPRYKVAKRGQDVALRCDPISGHVSLFWYQQALGQGPEFLTYFQNEAQLDKSGLPSDRFFAERPEGSVSTLKIQRTQQEDSAVYLCASSLGGQGGGELFFGEGSRLTVL.

The chain employs TRBV5-1 and TRBJ2-2; 7 bases map to TRBD2. The CDR3 contains 15 residues. V was pared by 0 bases and J by 5 bases, with 4 bases of the junction left unmatched. The germline CDR1 and CDR2 sequences are SGHRS and YFSETQ. CDR3 residues: CASSLAGRETGELFF. The CDR3, as DNA: TGCGCCAGCAGCTTGGCCGGGCGGGAGACCGGGGAGCTGTTTTTT.

V gene TRBV28 combines with J gene TRBJ1-6; 10 positions match TRBD1. CDR1 and CDR2 from the germline V gene are MDHEN and SYDVKM. After removal of 5 bases from V and 6 bases from J, the junction contained 10 bases not matched to a gene. The CDR3 loop spans 17 amino acids. CDR3 nucleotides: TGTGCCAGCAGTCCGGCGGCACGGGACAGGGGTAATTCACCCCTCCACTTT. Translating it yields CASSPAARDRGNSPLHF.

This sequence joins TRBV29-1 and TRBJ2-3; D possibly corresponds to TRBD2 (6 bases). CDR1 and CDR2 (germline): SQVTM, ANQGSEA. The CDR3 extends over 13 amino acids. V gave up 4 bases and J gave up 1 base, with 9 bases separating them. CDR3 in DNA: TGCAGCGTTGTGGCTAGCGGCACAGATACGCAGTATTTT. Amino acid sequence: CSVVASGTDTQYF.

CDR3 amino acids: CASSEDGRGSWQFF. CDR3 DNA: TGCGCCAGCAGTGAGGATGGCAGGGGTTCCTGGCAGTTCTTC. The rearrangement uses TRBV10-1 and TRBJ2-1, with a possible D match to TRBD1 (6 bases). The V and J ends lost 2 bases and 12 bases respectively, with 17 bases between them. The CDR3 loop spans 14 amino acids. Germline loops: CDR1 WNHNN, CDR2 SYGVQD (reference sequence).